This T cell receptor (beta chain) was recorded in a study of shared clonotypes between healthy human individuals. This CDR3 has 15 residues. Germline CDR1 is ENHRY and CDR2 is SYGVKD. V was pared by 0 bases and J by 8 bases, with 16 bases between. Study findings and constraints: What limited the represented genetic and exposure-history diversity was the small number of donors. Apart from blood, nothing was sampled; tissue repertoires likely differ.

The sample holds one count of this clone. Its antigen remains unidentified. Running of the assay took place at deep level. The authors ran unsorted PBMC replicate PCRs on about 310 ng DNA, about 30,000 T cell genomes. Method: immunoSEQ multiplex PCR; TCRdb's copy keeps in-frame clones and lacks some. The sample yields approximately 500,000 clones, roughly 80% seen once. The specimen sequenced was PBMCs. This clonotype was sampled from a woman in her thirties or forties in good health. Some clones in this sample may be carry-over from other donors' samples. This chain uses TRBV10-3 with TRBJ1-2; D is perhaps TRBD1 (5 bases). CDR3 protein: CAISESRWGDSGYTF. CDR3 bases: TGTGCCATCAGTGAGTCGCGATGGGGGGACTCCGGCTACACCTTC.